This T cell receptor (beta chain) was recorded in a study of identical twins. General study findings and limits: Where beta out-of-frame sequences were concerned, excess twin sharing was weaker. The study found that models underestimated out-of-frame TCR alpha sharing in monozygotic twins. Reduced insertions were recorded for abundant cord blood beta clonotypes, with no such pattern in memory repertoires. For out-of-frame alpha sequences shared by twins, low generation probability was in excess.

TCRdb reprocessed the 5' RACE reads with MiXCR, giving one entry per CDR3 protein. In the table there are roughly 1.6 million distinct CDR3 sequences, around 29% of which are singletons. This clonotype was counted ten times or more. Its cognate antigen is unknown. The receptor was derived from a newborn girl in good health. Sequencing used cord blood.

CDR3 protein: CASSGTVQETQYF. CDR3 sequence (DNA): TGCGCCAGCAGTGGGACTGTCCAAGAGACCCAGTACTTC. This sequence joins TRBV5-1 and TRBJ2-5; TRBD2 is a possible D gene (6 bases). Between the trimmed V and J ends, which lost 5 bases and 1 base, there was a span of 9 bases. CDR1 and CDR2 from the germline V gene are SGHRS and YFSETQ. This CDR3 spans 13 amino acids.